The 2 T cell receptor beta chains reported below all come from one sample, sequenced in a study of shared clonotypes between healthy human individuals. Generated by immunoSEQ multiplex PCR, the TCRdb table keeps only in-frame clones and is missing some. The sample consists of roughly 2.2 million clones, 90% to 95% of them appearing once. The specimen sequenced was naive CD4+ T cells from PBMCs. Sample subset: CD45RA+ positively selected. The receptor set was obtained from a man between 18 and 35 years old in good health. Some clones in this sample may be carry-over from other donors' samples.

The V and J genes are TRBV10-1 and TRBJ2-2, with D perhaps TRBD1 (6 bases). The CDR3 covers 12 residues. V shed 3 bases and J shed 13 bases, with 12 bases lying between them. Germline CDR1 reads WNHNN; CDR2 reads SYGVQD (reference sequence). The CDR3 region is CASSDTGSTLFF. The CDR3 DNA reads TGCGCCAGCAGTGACACAGGGAGTACGCTGTTTTTT.

The chain links TRBV28 to TRBJ2-2; maybe TRBD1 (6 bases). CDR1 and CDR2 from the germline V gene are MDHEN and SYDVKM. Trimming removed 3 bases at V and 6 bases at J, with 8 bases between. The length of the CDR3 is 13 residues. In DNA form, the CDR3 reads TGTGCCAGCAGTTTGGGACATTCCGGGGAGCTGTTTTTT. Its translation: CASSLGHSGELFF.